This T cell receptor (beta chain) was recovered during a study of cytomegalovirus exposure and HLA in healthy donors. Study-wide results and limits: Earlier results showed most TCR beta V segments being productive about 87% or about 30% of the time. As a later analysis revealed, most CMV-associated TCR beta chains appeared HLA-restricted. CMV serostatus was the only recorded immune exposure for donors. A missense DCLRE1C variant was associated with V- and J-gene trimming of TCR beta chains in a later analysis, and an independent cohort replicated the association.

This clone was counted only a few times. Its antigen is not identified. Researchers ran the PCR with 60 Vbeta and 13 Jbeta primers. The repertoire was sequenced with immunoSEQ multiplex PCR; TCRdb's copy has only in-frame clones and lacks some. The sample carries 150,000 to 200,000 clones, around 77% recorded once. The origin of this receptor is a young man in good health and CMV-seronegative. Specimen: PBMCs.

The CDR3 region has the DNA TGTGCCAGCAGTGAATCAGCAGGGGGGATGAGCACTGAAGCTTTCTTT. Translated, it gives CASSESAGGMSTEAFF. This chain connects TRBV6-1 to TRBJ1-1; 7 nucleotides line up with TRBD1. This CDR3 has 16 amino acids. V was pared by 2 bases and J by 4 bases, with 10 bases of the junction left unmatched. Germline CDR1 is MNHNS and CDR2 is SASEGT.